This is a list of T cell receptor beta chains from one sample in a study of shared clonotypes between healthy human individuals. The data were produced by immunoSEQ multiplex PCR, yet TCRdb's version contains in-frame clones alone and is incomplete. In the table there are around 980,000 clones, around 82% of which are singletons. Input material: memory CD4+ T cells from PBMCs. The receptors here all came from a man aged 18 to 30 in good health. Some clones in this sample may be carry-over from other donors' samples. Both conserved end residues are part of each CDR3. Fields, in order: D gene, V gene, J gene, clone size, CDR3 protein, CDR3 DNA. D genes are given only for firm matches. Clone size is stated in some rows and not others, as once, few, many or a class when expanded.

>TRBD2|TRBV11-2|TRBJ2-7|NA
CASSPGLAGVLEQYF
TGTGCCAGCAGCCCCGGACTAGCGGGAGTCCTCGAGCAGTACTTC
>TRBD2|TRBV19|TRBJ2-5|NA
CASSIRGRVETQYF
TGTGCCAGTAGTATACGTGGGAGGGTGGAGACCCAGTACTTC
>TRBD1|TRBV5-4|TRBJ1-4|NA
CASSLVRGQGARVEKLFF
TGTGCCAGCAGCTTGGTCCGGGGACAGGGGGCGCGGGTTGAAAAACTGTTTTTT
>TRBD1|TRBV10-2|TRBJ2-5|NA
CATKPGQGRVQYF
TGCGCCACCAAACCGGGACAGGGGCGTGTGCAGTACTTC
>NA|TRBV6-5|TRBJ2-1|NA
CASKRPAGNEQFF
TGTGCCAGCAAGAGACCCGCCGGGAATGAGCAGTTCTTC
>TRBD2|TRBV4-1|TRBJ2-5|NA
CASSQGNSGSWQETQYF
TGCGCCAGCAGCCAAGGGAATAGCGGGAGTTGGCAAGAGACCCAGTACTTC
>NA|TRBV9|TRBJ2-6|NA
CASSVGTTGANVLTF
TGTGCCAGCAGCGTGGGTACAACTGGGGCCAACGTCCTGACTTTC
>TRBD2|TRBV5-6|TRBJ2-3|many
CASSFSPTSGRPTDTQYF
TGTGCCAGCAGCTTTTCCCCGACTAGCGGGAGACCCACAGATACGCAGTATTTT
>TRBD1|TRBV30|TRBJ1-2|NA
CAWSVPDRVYGYTF
TGTGCCTGGAGTGTACCGGACAGGGTCTATGGCTACACCTTC
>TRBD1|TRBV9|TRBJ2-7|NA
CASSADRGSYEQYF
TGTGCCAGCAGCGCGGACAGGGGTAGCTACGAGCAGTACTTC
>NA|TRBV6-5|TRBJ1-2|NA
CASSYDRNYGYTF
TGTGCCAGCAGTTACGACAGAAACTATGGCTACACCTTC
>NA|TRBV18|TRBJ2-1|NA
CASSPLGQGYNEQFF
TGTGCCAGCTCACCCCTAGGCCAGGGCTACAATGAGCAGTTCTTC
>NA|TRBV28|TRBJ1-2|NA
CASSLAAGGYYGYTF
TGTGCCAGCAGTTTAGCGGCCGGGGGTTACTATGGCTACACCTTC
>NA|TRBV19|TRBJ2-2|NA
CASNPLFRAGPNTGELFF
TGTGCCAGTAACCCACTGTTTCGGGCGGGGCCGAACACCGGGGAGCTGTTTTTT
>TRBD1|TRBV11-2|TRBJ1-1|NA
CASSQQGASEAFF
TGTGCCAGCAGCCAACAGGGGGCAAGTGAAGCTTTCTTT
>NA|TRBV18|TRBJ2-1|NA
CASSREQGSYNEQFF
TGTGCCAGCTCACGGGAACAGGGATCCTACAATGAGCAGTTCTTC
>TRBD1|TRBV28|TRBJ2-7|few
CASPDRGGDEQYF
TGTGCCAGCCCGGACAGGGGTGGAGACGAGCAGTACTTC
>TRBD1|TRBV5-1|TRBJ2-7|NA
CASSIKSGQSSYEQYF
TGCGCCAGCAGCATAAAATCGGGACAGAGCTCCTACGAGCAGTACTTC